This T cell receptor (beta chain) was retrieved from a study of blood T cell repertoires in COVID-19. Trimming took 6 bases from V and 0 from J; bases not matched to a gene: 1. The CDR3 covers 15 residues. Germline lookup yields CDR1 LNHDA and CDR2 SQIVND (reference sequence). The repertoire was sequenced with immunoSEQ multiplex PCR; TCRdb's copy has only in-frame clones and lacks some. Found here are about 170,000 clones, roughly 79% of them singletons; the top ten hold roughly 20%. This sequence was found in a woman of 80 years or more with acute or convalescent COVID-19. J is TRBJ2-1 and V is TRBV19; TRBD2 matches 11 bases. Sequencing used peripheral blood. The CDR3 here is CASRTSGSSYNEQFF. The CDR3 coding sequence is TGTGCCAGTAGAACTAGCGGGAGCTCCTACAATGAGCAGTTCTTC.